This TCR beta chain was identified during a study of immune cell composition in non-small cell lung cancer (dated by TCRdb to about 2017). Some background on the complete study: Histologic subtype, mainly lung adenocarcinoma or squamous cell carcinoma, was assigned on the basis of H&E together with p63, CK5, Napsin A and TTF-1 immunohistochemistry. TCR-beta sequencing from Adaptive Biotechnologies was done on a few dozen paired sets of NSCLC tumour and non-adjacent lung specimens and on just over 25 tumour-only specimens. Supplementary cohort #1, about eleven lung adenocarcinoma cases, had paired tumour/lung TCR-beta sequencing and TIL populations generated to assess tumour reactivity. The subtype comparisons left out several tumour specimens with TCR-beta data because those specimens were rare histological subtypes.

Trimming takes 2 bases from V and 0 bases from J, and the germline ends sit 16 bases apart. Based on the germline V gene (reference sequence), the CDR1 and CDR2 sequences are WNHNN and SYGVQD. The CDR3 starts with the cysteine, ends with the phenylalanine, and has 17 residues. Only the CDR3 part of the read is kept: 51 bases, read in frame from the first base. Non-adjacent lung tissue from the same patient, taken as far from the tumour as possible and at least 3 cm away, was used for the normal lung samples. Frozen aliquots of unsorted single-cell suspensions were used for genomic DNA extraction with the QIAamp DNA kit. Tissues were received within 2 hours of resection and processed immediately into single-cell suspensions. Tissue was broken up mechanically, digested enzymatically with DNase I, collagenase I and hyaluronidase for around 31 minutes at 37 degrees C, and then filtered and RBC-lysed.

TCR-beta CDR3 regions were amplified from genomic DNA by a two-step multiplex PCR, with the second step adding Illumina-compatible adaptors. TCR-beta immunosequencing was performed on an Illumina platform as a commercial immunoSEQ service. From the authors' description of their analysis: Repertoires were described by productive clonality and by Top 10 Clones, which is the percentage of T-cell templates coming from the ten most frequent sequences. Productive clonality had a range of 0 to 1, where 1 means a monoclonal population. Tumour-associated clones were defined as sequences comprising at least 0.1% of tumour T-cell templates but absent from matched non-adjacent lung, identified via log10 scatter plots. Student's t-tests were used for two-group comparisons, ANOVA was used for stages, and linear regression was used for relationships, with analyses conducted in GraphPad Prism7 and R. TCRdb provides this immuneACCESS table in a form limited to in-frame rearrangements. Some clones are lacking; in checked studies, under half of them reflect an unresolved V gene, and why the rest are absent is not known. That table supplies the V and J calls and clone size; D and trimming were determined from the DNA. This sample comprises about 7,900 clones, about two thirds of them detected only once. About 23% of the sample belongs to the ten largest clones.

A note on this clone: Its antigen target is currently unknown. Base qualities are missing; no much larger clone stands one base away.

General conclusions and limits of the study: In some ten adenocarcinoma cases, maximal tumour-associated clone frequency correlated strongly with TIL tumour reactivity, whereas overall clonality did not. The reactivity cohort contained only around ten cases, and the tumour-reactive clones were not shown to have sequences in common with the dominant in vivo tumour-associated clones. No significant correlation was found between tumour TCR-beta clonality and smoking pack-years. Tumour-associated clones >0.5% occurred in nearly half of NSCLC cases: around 32% of adenocarcinomas versus around 75% of squamous carcinomas.

Here the chain combines TRBV10-1 and TRBJ1-2; TRBD1 is possibly the D segment (5 matching bases). The TCR was taken from a human donor with non-small cell lung cancer. The sample taken for sequencing was non-adjacent lung tissue. The DNA sequence follows: TGCGCCAGCAGTGAGGTGGGGCCCCCCAGAACTAACTATGGCTACACCTTC. This is translated as CASSEVGPPRTNYGYTF.